This is a list of T cell receptor beta chains from one sample in a study of shared clonotypes between healthy human individuals. Profiled with immunoSEQ multiplex PCR; TCRdb holds only in-frame clones, not every one. This table has some 1.5 million clones, 95% to 97% appearing once. What was sequenced was naive CD4+ T cells sorted from blood. These receptors all come from a man aged 25-45 years in good health. The CDR3 runs from the conserved cysteine through the conserved F or W. The order of the fields is CDR3 DNA, CDR3 protein, clone size, D gene, J gene, V gene. A D gene is named only where the DNA matches it firmly. The size of a clone is reported for some rows only, either as once, few or many, or as a class for expanded clones.

TGTGCCATCAGGGGGCAGGAAGAGACCCAGTACTTC,CAIRGQEETQYF,.,.,TRBJ2-5,TRBV10-3
TGTGCCAGCAGCAAATACCCAGGGGACACATCCTACCCCCCTGTCCTTCTCTACGAGCAGTACTTC,CASSKYPGDTSYPPVLLYEQYF,.,.,TRBJ2-7,TRBV21-1
TGTGCCATCAGGCAGGGCAAGGACGAGCAGTACTTC,CAIRQGKDEQYF,few,.,TRBJ2-7,TRBV10-3
TGTGCCATCAGTGCACGGGACTCCTCGGGCGAGCAGTACTTC,CAISARDSSGEQYF,.,.,TRBJ2-7,TRBV10-3
TGTGCCAGGTTTAAGGTTGGGCAGCTCACAGATACGCAGTATTTT,CARFKVGQLTDTQYF,.,.,TRBJ2-3,TRBV11-3
TGTGCCAGTAGCGGGAGGGCCGGGTATACGCAGTATTTT,CASSGRAGYTQYF,.,TRBD2,TRBJ2-3,TRBV7-2
TGTGCCAGCAGCCCAATGACAGGGGAAAACTATGGCTACACCTTC,CASSPMTGENYGYTF,.,TRBD1,TRBJ1-2,TRBV7-2
TGTGCCAGCAGTGGGTGGGAGCGAGAGACCCAGTACTTC,CASSGWERETQYF,.,.,TRBJ2-5,TRBV6-1
TGTGCCAGCGCAGCGGGGGGAACCGGGACAGTAAATCACGATGAGCAGTTCTTC,CASAAGGTGTVNHDEQFF,.,TRBD2,TRBJ2-1,TRBV7-6
TGTGCCAGCAGTTACACGCATTCCCGGGGCTACACCTTC,CASSYTHSRGYTF,.,.,TRBJ1-2,TRBV6-5
TGCGCCAGCAGCCAAGATTGGGACAGGGTCTACGAGCAGTACTTC,CASSQDWDRVYEQYF,.,TRBD1,TRBJ2-7,TRBV4-1
TGTGCCAGCAGCCAACGGACAGGACTGGGAGAGCAGTACTTC,CASSQRTGLGEQYF,.,TRBD1,TRBJ2-7,TRBV7-2
TGTGCCAGCAGCGTAGGGACAGGGGGTGACTACGAGCAGTACTTC,CASSVGTGGDYEQYF,once,TRBD1,TRBJ2-7,TRBV9
TGTGCCAGCAGTGAAGGGTACAATCAGCCCCAGCATTTT,CASSEGYNQPQHF,.,.,TRBJ1-5,TRBV6-4
TGCGCCAGCAGCCTCAGCGACGTAGCGGGAGGGGAGACCCAGTACTTC,CASSLSDVAGGETQYF,once,TRBD2,TRBJ2-5,TRBV5-1
TGTGCCAGCAGTGGGAAGGACAGGGGAAGCAATCAGCCCCAGCATTTT,CASSGKDRGSNQPQHF,.,TRBD1,TRBJ1-5,TRBV25-1
TGTGCCAGCTCGGACGTAGAGTTGGGCAATCAGCCCCAGCATTTT,CASSDVELGNQPQHF,once,.,TRBJ1-5,TRBV28
TGTGCCACAAGACGGGGGAACACTGAAGCTTTCTTT,CATRRGNTEAFF,.,.,TRBJ1-1,TRBV28
TGTGCCAGCAGCTTTCTGGGGCGAGGCACAGATACGCAGTATTTT,CASSFLGRGTDTQYF,.,.,TRBJ2-3,TRBV11-2
TGTGCCAGCACCAGGGACGGTTCCTACGAGCAGTACTTC,CASTRDGSYEQYF,once,.,TRBJ2-7,TRBV6-5
TGTGCCAGCAGCTTAGATTTGATGAGGGAGGGCCTGGATACGCAGTATTTT,CASSLDLMREGLDTQYF,.,TRBD2,TRBJ2-3,TRBV11-2
TGTGCCACCGCGGGTCTCGAGGGCAATGAGCAGTTCTTC,CATAGLEGNEQFF,.,.,TRBJ2-1,TRBV5-4
TGTGCCAGCAGTCCCCTTAGGGCTAGCGGGAGGGCGGGGGAAGAGACCCAGTACTTC,CASSPLRASGRAGEETQYF,.,TRBD2,TRBJ2-5,TRBV28
TGTGCCAGCAGCTTACTTCCTATGAACACTGAAGCTTTCTTT,CASSLLPMNTEAFF,once,.,TRBJ1-1,TRBV13
TGCGCCAGCAGCTTGGTCCTCGAAGGGGCGGGCGGCTACACCTTC,CASSLVLEGAGGYTF,.,.,TRBJ1-2,TRBV5-1
TGTGCCAGCAGCTTAGCGGGAGAGGGACGCGAGCAGTACTTC,CASSLAGEGREQYF,.,.,TRBJ2-7,TRBV7-9
TGTGCCAGCAGCCAGCGCCATGAGCAGTTCTTC,CASSQRHEQFF,.,.,TRBJ2-1,TRBV7-2
TGTGCCAGCTCACTACAGGGGGCTAGCAATCAGCCCCAGCATTTT,CASSLQGASNQPQHF,.,TRBD1,TRBJ1-5,TRBV18
TGTGCCAGCAGTCCGGGGGGGGACACTGAAGCTTTCTTT,CASSPGGDTEAFF,.,.,TRBJ1-1,TRBV11-3
TGCAGCGTTTCGAGGGTTGGTCGCACAGATACGCAGTATTTT,CSVSRVGRTDTQYF,.,.,TRBJ2-3,TRBV29-1
TGTGCCAGTAGTATTGAACGGACACTATCTTACAATGAGCAGTTCTTC,CASSIERTLSYNEQFF,.,.,TRBJ2-1,TRBV19
TGTGCCAGCAGCTTAGGGACTAGCGGGAGCTACAATGAGCAGTTCTTC,CASSLGTSGSYNEQFF,.,TRBD2,TRBJ2-1,TRBV7-8